The clone carrying this T cell receptor beta chain was detected only a few times. What it binds is unknown. The germline V and J ends were trimmed by 1 base and 5 bases, with 9 bases remaining between them. This CDR3 spans 13 amino acids. Germline V gene data show CDR1 as LGHNA and CDR2 as YNFKEQ. This record belongs to a study of human T cells and chemical hapten exposure. Across the whole study: Variability of per-sample TCR yields stemmed mainly from small differences in pooled library volume. Study findings and constraints: Following DPC sensitization, TCRs present above 1 in 1000 frequency showed no change. PT1 expanded TCR counts and patch test score were linked, and their correlation was positive.

Time point indicated: pre-sensitization, week 0. Treatment given: therapeutic diphenylcyclopropenone sensitization with weekly scalp DPC. TCRdb ran MiXCR on the RACE reads and lists one entry per CDR3 protein. The sample has almost 40,000 distinct CDR3 sequences, 7.6% seen once. This material consisted of whole blood, taken in connection with sensitization to the hapten diphenylcyclopropenone (DPC). The chain joins TRBV4-2 to TRBJ2-7; no clear D. The clonotype originates from a woman aged 50 to 60 with alopecia areata. Some clones in this sample may be carry-over from other donors' samples. The CDR3 spells CASSQAGSHEQYF. In nucleotides, the CDR3 is TGTGCCAGCAGCCAAGCCGGAAGCCACGAGCAGTACTTC.